These 17 T cell receptor beta chains were sequenced from one sample in a study of cytotoxic CD8 clonotypes in ibrutinib-treated CLL. Clones were sequenced by immunoSEQ multiplex PCR, and TCRdb holds only the in-frame ones, with some missing. The data show 250,000 to 350,000 clones, with approximately 79% seen just once and roughly 5.7% held by the top ten. The sequences come from PBMCs, collected at disease progression, from a patient treated with ibrutinib. The receptors stem from a human donor with chronic lymphocytic leukemia.

About this clone: Given a much more abundant clone one base away, this may be a read error. V and J are TRBV11-2 and TRBJ2-3, with no clear D. The CDR3 has 12 amino acids. Germline CDR1 SGHAT, CDR2 FQNNGV. The ends were cut back, 1 base at V and 3 bases at J, with 2 bases in the middle. The CDR3: CASSLVTDTQYF. Here the CDR3 DNA reads TGTGCCAGCAGCTTAGTGACAGATACGCAGTATTTT.

J is TRBJ2-1 and V is TRBV11-2; unclear D gene. The CDR3 length is 16 residues. V dropped 2 bases and J dropped 4 bases, with 15 bases sitting between them. Germline CDR1 SGHAT, CDR2 FQNNGV. CDR3 sequence reads: CASSLQATPRYNEQFF. The CDR3 nucleotides read TGTGCCAGCAGCTTACAGGCTACACCCCGATACAATGAGCAGTTCTTC.

The V and J genes are TRBV19 and TRBJ2-2, with 10 bases that match TRBD2. The CDR3 spans 15 residues. Germline loops: CDR1 LNHDA, CDR2 SQIVND (reference sequence). V shed 6 bases and J 4 bases; nucleotides not matched to a gene: 5. CDR3 sequence reads: CASSLAGVVTGELFF. CDR3 nucleotide sequence: TGTGCCAGTAGCCTAGCGGGAGTAGTCACCGGGGAGCTGTTTTTT.

The chain recombines TRBV27 with TRBJ2-1, with 7 bases that match TRBD2. The CDR3 sequence is 17 residues long. V shed 5 bases, J shed 3 bases, and the junction held 13 bases outside the gene matches. Germline-derived CDR1 and CDR2 are MNHEY and SMNVEV (reference sequence). DNA of the CDR3: TGTGCCAGCAGTCCAAGAATAACTAGCGCGAACTACAATGAGCAGTTCTTC. Amino acids: CASSPRITSANYNEQFF.

The chain couples TRBV19 to TRBJ2-2; tentative D call: TRBD2 (6 bases). V dropped 6 bases and J dropped 2 bases, with 13 bases sitting between them. The CDR3 length is 15 residues. Germline values: CDR1 LNHDA, CDR2 SQIVND (reference sequence). The CDR3 bases are TGTGCCAGTAGCATACCGGGGGACAACACCGGGGAGCTGTTTTTT. Translated, it gives CASSIPGDNTGELFF.

The chain combines TRBV11-3 with TRBJ1-1; the D gene is possibly TRBD1 (6 bases). There are 14 residues in the CDR3. Germline V gene sequence: CDR1 SGHNT, CDR2 YENEEA. Between the trimmed V and J ends, which lost 1 base and 7 bases, there was a span of 13 bases. CDR3 in amino acids: CASSLGVGRGEAFF. The CDR3 nucleotides read TGTGCCAGCAGCTTAGGTGTGGGCAGGGGTGAAGCTTTCTTT.

V usage is TRBV6-1 and J usage is TRBJ1-1; D remains unclear. V lost 4 bases and J lost 2, with 8 bases in between. The CDR3 spans 13 residues. The germline V gene has CDR1 MNHNS and CDR2 SASEGT. In DNA, the CDR3 is TGTGCCAGCAGTGGTCACAGAAACACTGAAGCTTTCTTT. It yields the protein CASSGHRNTEAFF.

This chain connects TRBV11-2 to TRBJ1-5; D gene uncertain. Germline CDR1 and CDR2: SGHAT and FQNNGV. V lost 3 bases, J lost 4 bases, and 4 bases lay in between. The CDR3 length is 12 residues. CDR3 sequence: CASSFNNQPQHF. The CDR3 coding sequence is TGTGCCAGCAGCTTCAATAATCAGCCCCAGCATTTT. Complete variable domain (other parts from reference TRBV11-2 and TRBJ1-5): EAGVAQSPRYKIIEKRQSVAFWCNPISGHATLYWYQQILGQGPKLLIQFQNNGVVDDSQLPKDRFSAERLKGVDSTLKIQPAKLEDSAVYLCASSFNNQPQHFGDGTRLSIL.

This chain uses TRBV9 with TRBJ2-7; D unresolved. The CDR3 is 14 amino acids. V was trimmed by 0 bases and J by 2 bases, leaving 9 bases between them. Per germline, CDR1 SGDLS and CDR2 YYNGEE. In DNA form, the CDR3 reads TGTGCCAGCAGCGTAGCCCCGGGTACCTACGAGCAGTACTTC. As protein: CASSVAPGTYEQYF. The variable domain in full, completed from reference TRBV9 and TRBJ2-7, reads DSGVTQTPKHLITATGQRVTLRCSPRSGDLSVYWYQQSLDQGLQFLIQYYNGEERAKGNILERFSAQQFPDLHSELNLSSLELGDSALYFCASSVAPGTYEQYFGPGTRLTVT.

This clone showed up just a few times. The rearrangement joins TRBV5-4 to TRBJ2-3, with no clear D. The CDR3 is 15 residues long. V was shortened by 0 bases and J by 0 bases, with 8 bases between the two germline ends. Germline assignment: CDR1 SGHNT and CDR2 YYREEE (reference sequence). The CDR3 loop is CASSLADLSTDTQYF. For the CDR3, the DNA is TGTGCCAGCAGCTTGGCGGATCTGAGCACAGATACGCAGTATTTT.

The V gene is TRBV27, the J gene TRBJ1-2; no firm D call. The V and J ends lost 0 bases and 8 bases respectively, with 13 bases between them. Per germline, CDR1 MNHEY and CDR2 SMNVEV (reference sequence). The CDR3 is made up of 14 amino acids. DNA for the CDR3: TGTGCCAGCAGTTTATCGTACCGGGCGCGGGGCTACACCTTC. Its protein is CASSLSYRARGYTF.

This clone showed up just once. This chain links TRBV27 with TRBJ1-2, with 7 bases lining up with TRBD1. Germline V gene lookup returns CDR1 MNHEY and CDR2 SMNVEV (reference sequence). Trimming at V came to 6 bases and at J to 3 bases, leaving 7 bases not matched to a gene. This CDR3 spans 14 amino acids. The CDR3 DNA sequence: TGTGCCAGCAGCGACCCCGGGACAGACTATGGCTACACCTTC. It translates to CASSDPGTDYGYTF.

The V and J genes are TRBV9 and TRBJ1-1; D not resolved. Germline V lookup: CDR1 SGDLS, CDR2 YYNGEE. The length of the CDR3 is 15 residues. V shed 0 bases and J shed 4 bases, with 13 bases lying between them. CDR3: CASSVGGSPSTEAFF. The CDR3 nucleotides are TGTGCCAGCAGCGTAGGCGGCAGTCCGTCCACTGAAGCTTTCTTT.

The V and J genes are TRBV7-9 and TRBJ2-3, with D maybe TRBD1 (5 bases). This CDR3 spans 14 amino acids. CDR1 and CDR2 from the germline V gene are SEHNR and FQNEAQ (reference sequence). V lost 3 bases, J lost 4 bases, and 11 bases lay in between. CDR3 protein: CASSFSRAADTQYF. For the CDR3, the DNA is TGTGCCAGCAGCTTCTCCAGGGCCGCAGATACGCAGTATTTT.

The chain is built from TRBV18 and TRBJ1-4; D perhaps matches TRBD1 (5 bases). The CDR3 runs 14 residues. From germline, CDR1 is KGHSH and CDR2 LQKENI. The V and J ends lost 1 base and 4 bases respectively, with 7 bases between them. Here the CDR3 DNA reads TGTGCCAGCTCACCACAGGGGTTTAATGAAAAACTGTTTTTT. It is translated as CASSPQGFNEKLFF.

The chain combines TRBV5-6 with TRBJ1-1; D gene unclear. Between the trimmed V and J ends, which lost 1 base and 0 bases, there was a span of 10 bases. Germline V gives CDR1 SGHDT, CDR2 YYEEEE. The CDR3 runs to 15 residues. The CDR3 DNA reads TGTGCCAGCAGCTTGATGCGGATCATGAACACTGAAGCTTTCTTT. This gives the protein CASSLMRIMNTEAFF.

This clone was detected a few times. This chain uses TRBV28 with TRBJ2-4; D is unresolved. V was pared by 4 bases and J by 0 bases, with 10 bases between. This CDR3 is 15 amino acids long. Per germline, CDR1 MDHEN and CDR2 SYDVKM. The CDR3 loop is CASSSSQLAKNIQYF. The CDR3 nucleotides are TGTGCCAGCAGTTCATCCCAGCTAGCCAAAAACATTCAGTACTTC.